Listed below are T cell receptor beta chains from one sample, sequenced in a study of blood T cells in healthy people across ages. TCRdb re-derived calls from the 5' RACE reads in MiXCR, one entry per CDR3 protein. The sample gives some 800,000 distinct CDR3 sequences, more than 20% of which show up once; 3.7% is in the top ten. These records were also assigned to another study, of T cells of mothers and their children.

The specimen was blood. These receptors were obtained from a boy aged 5-17 years in good health. Each CDR3 is given with its conserved first and last residue. The order of the fields is V gene, D gene, clone size, J gene, CDR3 protein, CDR3 DNA. The D gene is left open where the match is weak. Rows may omit the clone size; those that give it use once, few, many or a size class.

v_gene: TRBV7-9; d_gene: NA; abundance: NA; j_gene: TRBJ2-3; CDR3aa: CASSSTLSRDTQYF; CDR3nt: TGTGCCAGCAGCTCTACTCTCTCGCGGGATACGCAGTATTTT
v_gene: TRBV13; d_gene: NA; abundance: NA; j_gene: TRBJ1-2; CDR3aa: CASSSSSTYYGYTF; CDR3nt: TGTGCCAGCAGCAGCAGTAGTACTTACTATGGCTACACCTTC
v_gene: TRBV18; d_gene: TRBD1; abundance: NA; j_gene: TRBJ2-1; CDR3aa: CASRRDGTADNEQFF; CDR3nt: TGTGCCAGCCGACGGGACGGGACAGCTGACAATGAGCAGTTCTTC
v_gene: TRBV30; d_gene: NA; abundance: NA; j_gene: TRBJ1-4; CDR3aa: CAWTGYSGEKLFF; CDR3nt: TGTGCCTGGACTGGTTACTCGGGTGAAAAACTGTTTTTT
v_gene: TRBV29-1; d_gene: TRBD1; abundance: NA; j_gene: TRBJ2-4; CDR3aa: CSAQTGDKNIQYF; CDR3nt: TGCAGCGCACAAACAGGGGACAAAAACATTCAGTACTTC
v_gene: TRBV7-9; d_gene: NA; abundance: NA; j_gene: TRBJ2-5; CDR3aa: CASSLGEWRGETQYF; CDR3nt: TGTGCCAGCAGCCTGGGAGAGTGGAGGGGAGAGACCCAGTACTTC
v_gene: TRBV28; d_gene: NA; abundance: few; j_gene: TRBJ2-4; CDR3aa: CASSLQSLNIQYF; CDR3nt: TGTGCCAGCAGTTTGCAGAGTCTGAACATTCAGTACTTC
v_gene: TRBV25-1; d_gene: NA; abundance: once; j_gene: TRBJ2-3; CDR3aa: CASRENTDTQYF; CDR3nt: TGTGCCAGCAGAGAAAACACAGATACGCAGTATTTT
v_gene: TRBV28; d_gene: NA; abundance: few; j_gene: TRBJ2-5; CDR3aa: CASSLGSSAQETQYF; CDR3nt: TGTGCCAGCAGTTTAGGTAGTTCGGCGCAAGAGACCCAGTACTTC
v_gene: TRBV27; d_gene: NA; abundance: NA; j_gene: TRBJ2-7; CDR3aa: CASSSHPLVYEQYF; CDR3nt: TGTGCCAGCAGTTCCCACCCTCTAGTATACGAGCAGTACTTC
v_gene: TRBV5-1; d_gene: NA; abundance: NA; j_gene: TRBJ2-3; CDR3aa: CASSLYFGGDTQYF; CDR3nt: TGCGCCAGCAGCTTGTACTTTGGGGGAGATACGCAGTATTTT
v_gene: TRBV19; d_gene: TRBD2; abundance: NA; j_gene: TRBJ2-1; CDR3aa: CASSPSGGANEQFF; CDR3nt: TGTGCCAGTTCACCTAGCGGGGGGGCCAATGAGCAGTTCTTC
v_gene: TRBV20-1; d_gene: TRBD1; abundance: NA; j_gene: TRBJ2-3; CDR3aa: CSARPFYPGTGVTDTQYF; CDR3nt: TGCAGTGCTAGACCCTTTTATCCCGGGACAGGGGTCACAGATACGCAGTATTTT
v_gene: TRBV12-3/TRBV12-4; d_gene: NA; abundance: many; j_gene: TRBJ2-4; CDR3aa: CASSFPGLAKNIQYF; CDR3nt: TGTGCCAGCAGTTTCCCGGGTTTGGCCAAAAACATTCAGTACTTC
v_gene: TRBV6-5; d_gene: TRBD1; abundance: once; j_gene: TRBJ1-2; CDR3aa: CASSTYRGHGYTF; CDR3nt: TGTGCCAGCAGTACTTACAGGGGGCATGGCTACACCTTC
v_gene: TRBV2; d_gene: TRBD1; abundance: NA; j_gene: TRBJ2-1; CDR3aa: CARAPGQGAEQFF; CDR3nt: TGTGCCAGAGCCCCGGGACAGGGCGCTGAGCAGTTCTTC
v_gene: TRBV7-3; d_gene: NA; abundance: NA; j_gene: TRBJ2-6; CDR3aa: CASSQRASSSGANVLTF; CDR3nt: TGTGCCAGCAGCCAAAGGGCTTCCAGTTCCGGGGCCAACGTCCTGACTTTC
v_gene: TRBV6-2/TRBV6-3; d_gene: TRBD2; abundance: NA; j_gene: TRBJ2-7; CDR3aa: CASSYSKGPAGVSYEQYF; CDR3nt: TGTGCCAGCAGTTACTCGAAGGGACCAGCGGGAGTCTCCTACGAGCAGTACTTC
v_gene: TRBV6-6; d_gene: TRBD1; abundance: NA; j_gene: TRBJ1-1; CDR3aa: CASSYPDRVNTEAFF; CDR3nt: TGTGCCAGCAGTTACCCTGACAGGGTGAACACTGAAGCTTTCTTT
v_gene: TRBV28; d_gene: TRBD2; abundance: few; j_gene: TRBJ2-1; CDR3aa: CASSRPGLAGAGSYNEQFF; CDR3nt: TGTGCCAGCAGTAGACCGGGACTAGCGGGAGCAGGCTCCTACAATGAGCAGTTCTTC
v_gene: TRBV6-2/TRBV6-3; d_gene: NA; abundance: few; j_gene: TRBJ2-1; CDR3aa: CASSYQARSYNEQFF; CDR3nt: TGTGCCAGCAGTTACCAGGCCCGCTCCTACAATGAGCAGTTCTTC
v_gene: TRBV27; d_gene: NA; abundance: NA; j_gene: TRBJ1-1; CDR3aa: CASRGGLRTEAFF; CDR3nt: TGTGCCAGCAGGGGGGGTTTGCGTACTGAAGCTTTCTTT
v_gene: TRBV7-9; d_gene: TRBD1; abundance: few; j_gene: TRBJ1-4; CDR3aa: CASSTSGTGYGNEKLFF; CDR3nt: TGTGCCAGCAGCACATCCGGGACAGGGTATGGTAATGAAAAACTGTTTTTT
v_gene: TRBV28; d_gene: TRBD2; abundance: NA; j_gene: TRBJ2-5; CDR3aa: CASSRVRLAGARETQYF; CDR3nt: TGTGCCAGCAGTCGTGTTAGACTAGCGGGAGCTCGCGAGACCCAGTACTTC
v_gene: TRBV12-3/TRBV12-4; d_gene: NA; abundance: NA; j_gene: TRBJ2-5; CDR3aa: CASNDLGEETQYF; CDR3nt: TGTGCCAGCAACGATCTAGGGGAGGAGACCCAGTACTTC
v_gene: TRBV7-8; d_gene: TRBD2; abundance: few; j_gene: TRBJ2-1; CDR3aa: CASSLMSRGGSEQFF; CDR3nt: TGTGCCAGCAGCTTAATGTCGCGGGGGGGCAGTGAGCAGTTCTTC
v_gene: TRBV20-1; d_gene: TRBD2; abundance: few; j_gene: TRBJ2-5; CDR3aa: CSARTERGQETQYF; CDR3nt: TGCAGTGCCAGAACTGAGCGGGGCCAAGAGACCCAGTACTTC
v_gene: TRBV9; d_gene: TRBD1; abundance: few; j_gene: TRBJ1-2; CDR3aa: CASSVGGTGGESYTF; CDR3nt: TGTGCCAGCAGCGTAGGTGGGACAGGGGGGGAAAGCTACACCTTC
v_gene: TRBV27; d_gene: NA; abundance: NA; j_gene: TRBJ2-7; CDR3aa: CASRDGAIPYEQYF; CDR3nt: TGTGCCAGCCGGGACGGGGCAATCCCGTACGAGCAGTACTTC
v_gene: TRBV5-1; d_gene: NA; abundance: few; j_gene: TRBJ2-7; CDR3aa: CASSLSGAVYEQYF; CDR3nt: TGCGCCAGCAGCTTGAGTGGGGCGGTCTACGAGCAGTACTTC
v_gene: TRBV12-3/TRBV12-4; d_gene: NA; abundance: NA; j_gene: TRBJ2-7; CDR3aa: CASSSHASSYEQYF; CDR3nt: TGTGCCAGCAGTTCCCATGCGAGCTCCTACGAGCAGTACTTC
v_gene: TRBV11-1; d_gene: NA; abundance: few; j_gene: TRBJ2-5; CDR3aa: CASSLGRITETQYF; CDR3nt: TGTGCCAGCAGCTTGGGCCGAATCACAGAGACCCAGTACTTC
v_gene: TRBV18; d_gene: TRBD1; abundance: few; j_gene: TRBJ1-4; CDR3aa: CASSPQGAPPEKLFF; CDR3nt: TGTGCCAGCTCACCCCAGGGGGCGCCTCCTGAAAAACTGTTTTTT
v_gene: TRBV7-2; d_gene: TRBD1; abundance: NA; j_gene: TRBJ2-7; CDR3aa: CASSWGQGEYPQYF; CDR3nt: TGTGCCAGCAGCTGGGGACAGGGGGAATATCCCCAGTACTTC
v_gene: TRBV20-1; d_gene: NA; abundance: few; j_gene: TRBJ2-1; CDR3aa: CSARDRPSYNEQFF; CDR3nt: TGCAGTGCTAGAGACAGGCCCTCCTACAATGAGCAGTTCTTC
v_gene: TRBV4-1; d_gene: NA; abundance: NA; j_gene: TRBJ2-4; CDR3aa: CASSQASEVRGKNIQYF; CDR3nt: TGCGCCAGCAGCCAAGCATCTGAAGTTCGGGGGAAAAACATTCAGTACTTC
v_gene: TRBV20-1; d_gene: TRBD1; abundance: NA; j_gene: TRBJ1-2; CDR3aa: CSASLQGYNYGYTF; CDR3nt: TGCAGTGCTAGCCTACAGGGGTACAACTATGGCTACACCTTC
v_gene: TRBV29-1; d_gene: NA; abundance: NA; j_gene: TRBJ2-1; CDR3aa: CSVEDRPGGDNEQFF; CDR3nt: TGCAGCGTTGAAGATAGGCCCGGGGGAGACAATGAGCAGTTCTTC
v_gene: TRBV4-3; d_gene: NA; abundance: few; j_gene: TRBJ2-7; CDR3aa: CASSQGTSGRGYEQYF; CDR3nt: TGCGCCAGCAGCCAAGGAACCAGCGGTAGGGGCTACGAGCAGTACTTC
v_gene: TRBV20-1; d_gene: NA; abundance: few; j_gene: TRBJ1-3; CDR3aa: CSARDRGDPSGNTIYF; CDR3nt: TGCAGTGCTAGAGATCGTGGAGACCCCTCTGGAAACACCATATATTTT
v_gene: TRBV27; d_gene: TRBD2; abundance: NA; j_gene: TRBJ2-5; CDR3aa: CASSLRGLAAQETQYF; CDR3nt: TGTGCCAGCAGTTTACGAGGACTAGCGGCCCAAGAGACCCAGTACTTC
v_gene: TRBV7-2; d_gene: NA; abundance: NA; j_gene: TRBJ1-1; CDR3aa: CASSSRTAAEAFF; CDR3nt: TGTGCCAGCAGCTCTCGGACGGCGGCCGAAGCTTTCTTT
v_gene: TRBV5-1; d_gene: TRBD2; abundance: NA; j_gene: TRBJ2-3; CDR3aa: CASAMGGGTDTQYF; CDR3nt: TGCGCCAGCGCCATGGGGGGGGGCACAGATACGCAGTATTTT
v_gene: TRBV30; d_gene: NA; abundance: NA; j_gene: TRBJ1-1; CDR3aa: CAWGPTGTEAFF; CDR3nt: TGTGCCTGGGGCCCAACAGGGACTGAAGCTTTCTTT
v_gene: TRBV4-3; d_gene: NA; abundance: NA; j_gene: TRBJ2-1; CDR3aa: CASSQDAYEQFF; CDR3nt: TGCGCCAGCAGCCAAGATGCATATGAGCAGTTCTTC
v_gene: TRBV4-1; d_gene: NA; abundance: few; j_gene: TRBJ2-7; CDR3aa: CASSQDTGWSYEQYF; CDR3nt: TGCGCCAGCAGCCAAGATACGGGGTGGTCCTACGAGCAGTACTTC
v_gene: TRBV15; d_gene: NA; abundance: NA; j_gene: TRBJ2-2; CDR3aa: CATTRDRGGVWGELFF; CDR3nt: TGTGCCACCACCCGTGATCGAGGCGGGGTGTGGGGGGAGCTGTTTTTT
v_gene: TRBV28; d_gene: NA; abundance: many; j_gene: TRBJ2-5; CDR3aa: CASSLPVPETQYF; CDR3nt: TGTGCCAGCAGCCTCCCTGTCCCGGAGACCCAGTACTTC
v_gene: TRBV7-2; d_gene: TRBD1; abundance: NA; j_gene: TRBJ2-7; CDR3aa: CASSSSGTAALRQYF; CDR3nt: TGTGCCAGCAGCTCGTCCGGGACAGCCGCATTGCGGCAGTACTTC
v_gene: TRBV6-1; d_gene: NA; abundance: few; j_gene: TRBJ2-4; CDR3aa: CASSEAAGTKNIQYF; CDR3nt: TGTGCCAGCAGTGAAGCCGCTGGGACCAAAAACATTCAGTACTTC
v_gene: TRBV7-9; d_gene: NA; abundance: NA; j_gene: TRBJ2-4; CDR3aa: CASDNTVTAKNIQYF; CDR3nt: TGTGCCAGCGACAACACCGTAACAGCCAAAAACATTCAGTACTTC
v_gene: TRBV20-1; d_gene: TRBD1; abundance: NA; j_gene: TRBJ1-1; CDR3aa: CSAPTGGGLNTEAFF; CDR3nt: TGCAGTGCTCCTACAGGGGGAGGACTGAACACTGAAGCTTTCTTT
v_gene: TRBV29-1; d_gene: TRBD2; abundance: few; j_gene: TRBJ2-1; CDR3aa: CSARQGAGLGEQFF; CDR3nt: TGCAGCGCCCGGCAGGGAGCGGGGTTGGGTGAGCAGTTCTTC